This T cell receptor (beta chain) derives from a study of blood T cell repertoires in COVID-19. At the level of the study: Sources were T cells, B-cell-depleted T cells, or PBMCs; the material itself was cDNA or gDNA.

Losses at the gene ends were 4 bases for V and 4 bases for J; bases not matched to a gene: 7. The CDR3 is 15 residues long. CDR1 is SGHRS and CDR2 is YFSETQ in the germline V gene. The authors' processing: Amplifying reference gene primers gave estimates of nucleated cell counts. The repertoire was sequenced with immunoSEQ multiplex PCR; TCRdb's copy has only in-frame clones and lacks some. V, J and clone size were drawn from that table, and D and trimming were deduced from the DNA. Of about 380,000 clones listed, more than 75% are singletons. Each participant's cohort was designated according to participant-reported clinical history. Two negative PCRs, clearance, or symptom resolution characterized the recovered Cohort 3 donors.

This sequence joins TRBV5-1 and TRBJ2-2, with 7 bases identical to TRBD1. The clonotype was recovered from a woman aged 18-29 years who had recovered from COVID-19. The specimen was PBMCs or T cells enriched from blood (not recorded which). CDR3 amino acids: CASSPGQVGTGELFF. The DNA of the CDR3 is TGCGCCAGCAGCCCAGGACAGGTTGGCACCGGGGAGCTGTTTTTT.